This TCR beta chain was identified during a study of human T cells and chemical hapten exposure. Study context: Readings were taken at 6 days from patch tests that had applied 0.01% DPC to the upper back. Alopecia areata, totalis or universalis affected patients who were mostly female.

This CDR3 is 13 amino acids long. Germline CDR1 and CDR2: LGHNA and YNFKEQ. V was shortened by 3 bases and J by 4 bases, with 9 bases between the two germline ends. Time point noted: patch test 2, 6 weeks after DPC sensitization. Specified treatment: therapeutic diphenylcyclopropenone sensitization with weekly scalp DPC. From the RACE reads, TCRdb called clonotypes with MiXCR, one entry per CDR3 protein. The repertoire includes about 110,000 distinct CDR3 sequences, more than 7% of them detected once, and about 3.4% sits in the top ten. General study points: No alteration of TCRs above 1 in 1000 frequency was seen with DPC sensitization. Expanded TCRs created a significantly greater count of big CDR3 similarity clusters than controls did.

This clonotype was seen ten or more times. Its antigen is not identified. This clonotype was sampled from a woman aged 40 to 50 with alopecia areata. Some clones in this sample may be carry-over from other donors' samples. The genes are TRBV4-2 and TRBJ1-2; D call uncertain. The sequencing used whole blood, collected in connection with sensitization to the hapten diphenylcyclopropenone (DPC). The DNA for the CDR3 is TGTGCCAGCAGCCACGACCTGATCTATGGCTACACCTTC. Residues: CASSHDLIYGYTF.